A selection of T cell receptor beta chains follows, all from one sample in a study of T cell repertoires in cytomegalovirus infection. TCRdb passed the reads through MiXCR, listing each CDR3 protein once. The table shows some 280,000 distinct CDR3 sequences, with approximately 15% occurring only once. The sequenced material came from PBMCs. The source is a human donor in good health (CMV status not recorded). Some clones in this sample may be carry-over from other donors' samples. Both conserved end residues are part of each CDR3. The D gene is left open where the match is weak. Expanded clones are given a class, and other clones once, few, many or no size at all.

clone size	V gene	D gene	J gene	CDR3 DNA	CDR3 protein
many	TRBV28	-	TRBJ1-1	TGTGCCAGCAGTACCGCAAGTATAATGAACACTGAAGCTTTCTTT	CASSTASIMNTEAFF
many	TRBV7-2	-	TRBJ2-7	TGTGCCAGCAGCTTAGCGATGGGGACTCTAACCTACGAGCAGTACTTC	CASSLAMGTLTYEQYF
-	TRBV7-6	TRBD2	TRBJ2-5	TGTGCCAGCAGCCTGGGGGGGGAGGCCCAGTACTTC	CASSLGGEAQYF
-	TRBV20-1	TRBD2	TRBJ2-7	TGCAGTGCTAGGGACTTGACTAGCGGCTACGAGCAGTACTTC	CSARDLTSGYEQYF
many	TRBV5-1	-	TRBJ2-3	TGCGCCAGCAGCTCCGAGGCAGGGACGCATACGCAGTATTTT	CASSSEAGTHTQYF
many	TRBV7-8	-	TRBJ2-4	TGTGCCAGCAGCTCAGGGAAACAAAACATTCAGTACTTC	CASSSGKQNIQYF
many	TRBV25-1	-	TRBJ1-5	TGTGCCAGCACCGCTGGCCGGGAGAATATTTTTATCAATCAGCCCCAGCATTTT	CASTAGRENIFINQPQHF
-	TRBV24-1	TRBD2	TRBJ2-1	TGTGCCACCAGTGAGCCGGGACTAGCGGGAGATCATAGTGGTGAGCAGTTCTTC	CATSEPGLAGDHSGEQFF
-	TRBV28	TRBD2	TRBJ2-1	TGTGCCAGCAGCCCTGTGGGGCGAACTAGCGAGAGTGAGCAGTTCTTC	CASSPVGRTSESEQFF
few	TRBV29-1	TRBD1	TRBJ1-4	TGCAGCTCCAGGACAGGAGAAAAACTGTTTTTT	CSSRTGEKLFF
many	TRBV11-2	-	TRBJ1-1	TGTGCCAGCAGCTTATTGTGGGGCACTGAAGCTTTCTTT	CASSLLWGTEAFF
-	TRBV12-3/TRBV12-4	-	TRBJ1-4	TGTGCCAGCAGCTTAGATCTAGGGGCCGCAACTAATGAAAAACTGTTTTTT	CASSLDLGAATNEKLFF
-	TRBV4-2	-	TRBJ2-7	TGTGCCAGCAGCCAACCAGGCTCCGAGCAGTACTTC	CASSQPGSEQYF
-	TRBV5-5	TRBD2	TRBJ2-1	TGTGCCAGCAGGAAAGACTTGGCGGGAGATCGTAATGAGCAGTTCTTC	CASRKDLAGDRNEQFF
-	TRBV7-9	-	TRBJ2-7	TGTGCCAGCAGCCAGATTGGCGGATCCTACGAGCAGTACTTC	CASSQIGGSYEQYF
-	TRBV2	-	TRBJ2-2	TGTGCCAGCCGAATGGACACCGGGGAGCTGTTTTTT	CASRMDTGELFF
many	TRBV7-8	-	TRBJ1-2	TGTGCCAGCCGCCCGGTTTTAGCTAACTATGGCTACACCTTC	CASRPVLANYGYTF
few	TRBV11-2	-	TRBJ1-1	TGTGCCAGCAGCTTTGGGGCATGGGGTGGCACTGAAGCTTTCTTT	CASSFGAWGGTEAFF
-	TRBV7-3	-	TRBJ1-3	TGTGCCAGCAGCTTAATTAGAGGGGATGGAAACACCATATATTTT	CASSLIRGDGNTIYF
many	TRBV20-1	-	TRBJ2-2	TGCAGTGCTCAGGGTGGGGGATCGAACACCGGGGAGCTGTTTTTT	CSAQGGGSNTGELFF
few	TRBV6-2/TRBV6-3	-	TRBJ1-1	TGTGCCAGCAGTTACTCTGGCAGGCAGACTGAAGCTTTCTTT	CASSYSGRQTEAFF
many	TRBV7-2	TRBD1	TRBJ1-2	TGTGCCAGCAGCTTGCGGGGACAGGGGGACTATGGCTACACCTTC	CASSLRGQGDYGYTF
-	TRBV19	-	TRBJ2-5	TGTGCCAGTTCCCCCTGGACCGGTTTTGGGACCCAGTACTTC	CASSPWTGFGTQYF